The clone carrying this TCR beta chain was observed a few times. Antigen unknown. The entry originates in a study of T cells after yellow fever vaccination. Broader study findings: Subsequent to the booster, the majority of primary-vaccination clones reappeared (around 96% CD4, 80% to 90% CD8). Abundant clonotypes (contaminants from the bulk population) could be present in FACS-sorted repertoires.

This CDR3 comprises 12 residues. TCRdb re-called the 5' RACE reads with MiXCR, one entry per CDR3 protein. Of a few hundred thousand distinct CDR3 sequences listed, 2.5% to 3.5% were seen once; the top ten hold roughly 3.2%. The clonotype comes from a man between 18 and 29 years old who received the YFV17D yellow fever vaccine. Sequencing used CD4+ T cells sorted from PBMCs, obtained 10 days after the yellow fever booster vaccination. This sequence joins TRBV21-1 and TRBJ2-5; the table's D call TRBD2 went unverified against the DNA. TRBV21-1 is noted as a pseudogene. The CDR3 reads CASTMEVETQYF. In nucleotides, the CDR3 is TGTGCCAGCACCATGGAGGTCGAGACCCAGTACTTC.